This T cell receptor beta chain was profiled in a study of T cells in Graves' hyperthyroidism and ophthalmopathy. This clonotype was observed many times. Trimming took 4 bases from V and 3 from J; bases not matched to a gene: 3. The CDR3 is 14 amino acids. Per germline, CDR1 KGHDR and CDR2 SFDVKD. Template material for amplifying TCR beta CDR3 regions consisted of RNA transcripts. HTBI primers drove first-round RT-PCR of the TCR CDR3. One entry per CDR3 protein, called by TCRdb with MiXCR from the multiplex PCR reads. The sample consists of some 550,000 distinct CDR3 sequences, about 16% of them appearing once.

The sequencing input was blood. The sequence came from a woman between 40 and 50 years old with Graves' ophthalmopathy. This chain uses TRBV24-1 with TRBJ2-3; 7 bases are a match to TRBD1. The CDR3 bases are TGTGCCACCAGTGAAGGGGGCAAGACAGATACGCAGTATTTT. Protein: CATSEGGKTDTQYF.